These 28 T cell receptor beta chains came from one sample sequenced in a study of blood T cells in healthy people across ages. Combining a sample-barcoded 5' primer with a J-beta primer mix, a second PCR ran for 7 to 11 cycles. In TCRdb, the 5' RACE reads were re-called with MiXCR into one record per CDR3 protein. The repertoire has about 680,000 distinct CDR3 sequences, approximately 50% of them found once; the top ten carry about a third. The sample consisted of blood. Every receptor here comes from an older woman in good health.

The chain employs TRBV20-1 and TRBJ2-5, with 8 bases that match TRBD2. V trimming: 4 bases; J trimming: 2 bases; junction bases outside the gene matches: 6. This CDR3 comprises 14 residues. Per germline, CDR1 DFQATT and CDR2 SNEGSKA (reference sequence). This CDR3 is CSATLAGRQETQYF. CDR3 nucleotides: TGCAGTGCTACTCTAGCGGGCAGACAAGAGACCCAGTACTTC.

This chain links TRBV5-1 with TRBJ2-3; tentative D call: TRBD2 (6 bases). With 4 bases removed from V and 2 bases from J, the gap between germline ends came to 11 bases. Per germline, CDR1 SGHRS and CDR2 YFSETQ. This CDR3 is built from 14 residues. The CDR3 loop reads CASSTGLDTDTQYF. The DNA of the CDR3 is TGCGCCAGCAGCACGGGACTGGACACAGATACGCAGTATTTT.

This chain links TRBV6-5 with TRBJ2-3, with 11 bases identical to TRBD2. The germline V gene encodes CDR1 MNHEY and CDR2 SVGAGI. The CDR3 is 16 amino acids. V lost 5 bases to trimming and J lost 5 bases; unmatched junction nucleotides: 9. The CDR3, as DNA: TGTGCCAGCAGTCCACTAGCGGGAGCGCGTGGAGATACGCAGTATTTT. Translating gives CASSPLAGARGDTQYF.

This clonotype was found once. The DNA of the CDR3 is TGCAGCGTTGAAGATCGGAGAGGGGGTGGTTACGAGCAGTACTTC. Residues: CSVEDRRGGGYEQYF. The rearrangement joins TRBV29-1 to TRBJ2-7; TRBD1 is a possible D gene (6 bases). CDR1 and CDR2 (germline): SQVTM, ANQGSEA. V was shortened by 0 bases and J by 4 bases, with 16 bases between the two germline ends. The CDR3 contains 15 residues.

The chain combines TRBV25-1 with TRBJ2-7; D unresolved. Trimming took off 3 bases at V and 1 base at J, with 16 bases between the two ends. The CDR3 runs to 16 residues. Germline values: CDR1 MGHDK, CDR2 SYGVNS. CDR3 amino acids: CASSEAIGHISYEQYF. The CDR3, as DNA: TGTGCCAGCAGTGAGGCGATCGGGCACATATCCTACGAGCAGTACTTC.

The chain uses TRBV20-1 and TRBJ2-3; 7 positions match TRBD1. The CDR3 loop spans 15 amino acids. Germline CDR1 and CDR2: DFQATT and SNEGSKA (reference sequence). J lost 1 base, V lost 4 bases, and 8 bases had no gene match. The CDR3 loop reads CSAINKGTGTDTQYF. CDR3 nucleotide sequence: TGCAGTGCTATAAATAAGGGGACAGGCACAGATACGCAGTATTTT.

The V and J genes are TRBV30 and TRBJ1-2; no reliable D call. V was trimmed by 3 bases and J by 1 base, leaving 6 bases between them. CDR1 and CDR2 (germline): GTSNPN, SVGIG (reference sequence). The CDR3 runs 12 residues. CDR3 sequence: CAWRQDNYGYTF. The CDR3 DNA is TGTGCCTGGAGGCAGGATAACTATGGCTACACCTTC.

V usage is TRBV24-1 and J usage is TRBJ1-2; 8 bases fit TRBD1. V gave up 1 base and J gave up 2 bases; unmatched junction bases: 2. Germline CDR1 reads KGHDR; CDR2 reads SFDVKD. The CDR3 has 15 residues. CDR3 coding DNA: TGTGCCACCAGTGATTTCCGGACAGGGAACTATGGCTACACCTTC. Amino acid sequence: CATSDFRTGNYGYTF.

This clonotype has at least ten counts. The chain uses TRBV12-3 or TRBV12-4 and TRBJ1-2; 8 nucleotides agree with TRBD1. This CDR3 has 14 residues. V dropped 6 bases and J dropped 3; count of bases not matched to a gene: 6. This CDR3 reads CASSLDREYYGYTF. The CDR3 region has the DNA TGTGCCAGCAGCTTGGACAGGGAGTACTATGGCTACACCTTC.

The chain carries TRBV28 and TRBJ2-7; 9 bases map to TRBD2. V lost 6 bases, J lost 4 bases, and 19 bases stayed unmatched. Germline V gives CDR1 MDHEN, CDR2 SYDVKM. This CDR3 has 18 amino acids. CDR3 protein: CASRPYPLTSGDTYEQYF. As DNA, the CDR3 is TGTGCCAGCAGGCCTTACCCCCTGACTAGCGGAGATACTTACGAGCAGTACTTC.

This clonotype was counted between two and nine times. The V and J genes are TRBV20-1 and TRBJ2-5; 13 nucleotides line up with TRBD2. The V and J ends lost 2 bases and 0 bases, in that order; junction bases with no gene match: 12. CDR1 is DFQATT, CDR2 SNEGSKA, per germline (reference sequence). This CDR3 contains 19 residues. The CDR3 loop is CSARNGTSGIRHHQETQYF. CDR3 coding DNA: TGCAGTGCTAGAAACGGGACTAGCGGGATCCGACACCACCAAGAGACCCAGTACTTC.

The CDR3 DNA is TGCAGTGCTTCGGACCAGCACAATGAGCAGTTCTTC. Translated: CSASDQHNEQFF. J is TRBJ2-1 and V is TRBV20-1; D is unresolved. CDR3 length: 12 residues. Germline V CDR1 and CDR2: DFQATT, SNEGSKA (reference sequence). V lost 5 bases, J lost 5 bases, and 10 bases lay in between.

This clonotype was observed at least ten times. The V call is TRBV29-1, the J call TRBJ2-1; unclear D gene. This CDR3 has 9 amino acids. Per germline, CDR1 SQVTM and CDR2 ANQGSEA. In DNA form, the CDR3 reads TGCAACATAGACTATGAGCAGTTCTTC. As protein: CNIDYEQFF.

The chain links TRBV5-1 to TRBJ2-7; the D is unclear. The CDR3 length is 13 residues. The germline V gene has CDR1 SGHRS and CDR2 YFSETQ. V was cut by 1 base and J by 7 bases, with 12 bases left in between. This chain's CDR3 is CASSLRISGEQYF. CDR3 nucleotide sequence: TGCGCCAGCAGCTTGCGGATTAGTGGGGAGCAGTACTTC.

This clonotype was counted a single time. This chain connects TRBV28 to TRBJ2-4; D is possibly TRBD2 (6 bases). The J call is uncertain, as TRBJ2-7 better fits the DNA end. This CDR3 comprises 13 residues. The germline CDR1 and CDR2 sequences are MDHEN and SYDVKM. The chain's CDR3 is CASSLQLAYEQYF. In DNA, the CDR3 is TGTGCCAGCAGCCTCCAACTAGCATACGAGCAGTACTTC.

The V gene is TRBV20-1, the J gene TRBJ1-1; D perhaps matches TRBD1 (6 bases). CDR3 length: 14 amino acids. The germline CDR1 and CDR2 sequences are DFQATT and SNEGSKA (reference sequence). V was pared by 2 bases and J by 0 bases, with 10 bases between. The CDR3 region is CSARRGGLNTEAFF. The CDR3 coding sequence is TGCAGTGCTAGAAGGGGGGGATTGAACACTGAAGCTTTCTTT.

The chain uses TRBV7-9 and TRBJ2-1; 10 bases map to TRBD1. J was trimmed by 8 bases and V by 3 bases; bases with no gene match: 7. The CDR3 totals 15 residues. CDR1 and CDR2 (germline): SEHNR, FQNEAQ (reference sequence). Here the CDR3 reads CASSLGQGRLDEQFF. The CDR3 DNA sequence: TGTGCCAGCAGCTTGGGACAGGGGAGGTTGGATGAGCAGTTCTTC.

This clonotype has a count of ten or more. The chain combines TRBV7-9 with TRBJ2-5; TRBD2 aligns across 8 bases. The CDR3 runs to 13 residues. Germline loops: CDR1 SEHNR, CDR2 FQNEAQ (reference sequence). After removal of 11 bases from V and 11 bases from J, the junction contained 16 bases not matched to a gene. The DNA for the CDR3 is TGTGCCGCCGGGCGCGGGAGGATCGATGAGCAGTACTTC. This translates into CAAGRGRIDEQYF.

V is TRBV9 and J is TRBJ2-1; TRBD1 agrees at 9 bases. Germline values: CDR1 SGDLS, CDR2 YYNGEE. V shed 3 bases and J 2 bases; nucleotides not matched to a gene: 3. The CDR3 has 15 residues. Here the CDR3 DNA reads TGTGCCAGCAGCGGGGGGACAGGGACCTACAATGAGCAGTTCTTC. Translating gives CASSGGTGTYNEQFF.

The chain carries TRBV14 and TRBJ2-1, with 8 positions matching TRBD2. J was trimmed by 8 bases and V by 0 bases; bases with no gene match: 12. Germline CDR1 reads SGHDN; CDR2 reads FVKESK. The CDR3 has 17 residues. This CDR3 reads CASSQDPRGSGNYEQFF. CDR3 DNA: TGTGCCAGCAGCCAAGATCCGCGGGGTAGCGGGAATTATGAGCAGTTCTTC.

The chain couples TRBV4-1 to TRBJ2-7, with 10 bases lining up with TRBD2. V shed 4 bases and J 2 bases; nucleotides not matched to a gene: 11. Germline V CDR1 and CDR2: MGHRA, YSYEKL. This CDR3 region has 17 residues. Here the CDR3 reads CASSLAHLAGVTYEQYF. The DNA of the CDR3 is TGCGCCAGCAGCCTTGCCCACCTAGCGGGGGTTACCTACGAGCAGTACTTC.

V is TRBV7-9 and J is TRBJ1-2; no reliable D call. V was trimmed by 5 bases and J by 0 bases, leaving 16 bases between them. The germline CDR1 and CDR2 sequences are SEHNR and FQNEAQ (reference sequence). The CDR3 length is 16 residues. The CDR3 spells CASSQDLAPANYGYTF. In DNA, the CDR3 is TGTGCCAGCAGCCAGGACCTTGCCCCTGCTAACTATGGCTACACCTTC.

CDR3 protein: CASSLEATYSNQPQHF. The CDR3 DNA reads as TGTGCCAGCAGCTTAGAGGCCACCTATAGCAATCAGCCCCAGCATTTT. This sequence joins TRBV7-2 and TRBJ1-5; D is unresolved. Trimming cost V 1 base and J 0 bases, with 10 bases left between them. Germline V lookup: CDR1 SGHTA, CDR2 FQGNSA. The CDR3 sequence is 16 residues long.

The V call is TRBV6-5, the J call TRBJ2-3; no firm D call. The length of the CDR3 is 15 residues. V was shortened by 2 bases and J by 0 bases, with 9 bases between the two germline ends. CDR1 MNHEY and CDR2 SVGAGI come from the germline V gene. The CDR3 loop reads CASSYVGGSTDTQYF. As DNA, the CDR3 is TGTGCCAGCAGTTACGTTGGTGGTAGCACAGATACGCAGTATTTT.

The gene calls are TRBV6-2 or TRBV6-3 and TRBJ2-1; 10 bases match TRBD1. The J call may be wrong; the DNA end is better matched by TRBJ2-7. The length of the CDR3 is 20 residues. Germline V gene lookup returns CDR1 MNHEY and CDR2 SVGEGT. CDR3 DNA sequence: TGTGCCAGCAGTCTTTTCAAGCTGCCCAAGAGCGGGACAGGGGCGTACGAGCAGTACTTC. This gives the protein CASSLFKLPKSGTGAYEQYF.

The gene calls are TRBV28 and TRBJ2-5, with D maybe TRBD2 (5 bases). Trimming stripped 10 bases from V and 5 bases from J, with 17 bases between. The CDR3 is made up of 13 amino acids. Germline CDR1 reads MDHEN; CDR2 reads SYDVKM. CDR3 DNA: TGTGCCACCGGAGAGGGAGCCTTGGAGACCCAGTACTTC. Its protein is CATGEGALETQYF.

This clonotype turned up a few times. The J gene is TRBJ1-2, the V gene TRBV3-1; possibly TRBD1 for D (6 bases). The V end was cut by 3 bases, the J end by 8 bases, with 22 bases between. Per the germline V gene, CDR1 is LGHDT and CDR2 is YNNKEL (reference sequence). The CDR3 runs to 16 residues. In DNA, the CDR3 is TGTGCCAGCAGCCACGGGGGCCAAGTCGTGTCTAGGGGCTACACCTTC. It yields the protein CASSHGGQVVSRGYTF.

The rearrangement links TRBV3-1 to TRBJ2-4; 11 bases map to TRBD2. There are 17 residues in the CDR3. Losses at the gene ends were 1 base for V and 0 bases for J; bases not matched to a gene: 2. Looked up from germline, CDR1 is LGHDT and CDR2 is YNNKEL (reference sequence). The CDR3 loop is CASSQVGLAGAKNIQYF. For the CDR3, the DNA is TGTGCCAGCAGCCAAGTCGGACTAGCGGGAGCCAAAAACATTCAGTACTTC.